A single sample is the source of the 8 T cell receptor beta chains below, sequenced in a study of spatial heterogeneity in lung cancer. TCRdb fed the 5' RACE reads into MiXCR, producing one record per CDR3 protein. The sample consists of about 8,600 distinct CDR3 sequences, less than 5% of them appearing once. The time point is: sample taken at primary tumor resection. Tumor, nontumor lung or frozen PBMC supplied whole RNA that was sequenced unsorted. The sample consisted of PBMCs, taken at surgery. These receptors were obtained from a male donor with early-stage non-small cell lung cancer.

This clonotype is termed medium-sized (0.01 to 0.1%). With the library built for alpha chains, this beta chain is off target and its frequency is not meaningful. The chain recombines TRBV12-3 or TRBV12-4 with TRBJ2-7, with TRBD1 matching 7 bases. V lost 5 bases, J lost 6 bases, and 13 bases stayed unmatched. The length of the CDR3 is 15 residues. The CDR3 bases are TGTGCCAGCAGTATACAGGGGCGGCATTCGTCCGAGCAGTACGTC. As protein: CASSIQGRHSSEQYV.

At least ten counts were recorded for this clonotype. As an off-target read in a library built for alpha chains, this beta chain has a frequency of little significance. The chain has TRBV20-1 and TRBJ1-1; 7 nucleotides align to TRBD1. The germline gives CDR1 DFQATT, CDR2 SNEGSKA (reference sequence). V shed 4 bases and J 5 bases; nucleotides not matched to a gene: 7. The CDR3 sequence is 13 residues long. The CDR3 DNA follows: TGCAGTGCTAAGGCAGGGGGGCGGACTGAAGCTTTCTTT. It codes for CSAKAGGRTEAFF.

Many counts were recorded for this clonotype. Because this beta chain is a stray read in a library intended to capture alpha chains, its abundance should not be given much weight. The chain recombines TRBV9 with TRBJ2-2; no clear D. Looked up from germline, CDR1 is SGDLS and CDR2 is YYNGEE. V lost 0 bases and J lost 7, with 4 bases in between. The CDR3 is made up of 12 amino acids. The CDR3 is CASSVVNGELFF. For the CDR3, the DNA is TGTGCCAGCAGCGTAGTTAACGGGGAGCTGTTTTTT.

This clonotype was seen ten or more times. As an off-target read in a library built for alpha chains, this beta chain has a frequency of little significance. The chain couples TRBV12-3 or TRBV12-4 to TRBJ2-1; D is possibly TRBD1 (7 bases). V lost 7 bases to trimming and J lost 5 bases, with 12 bases between them. The CDR3 extends over 13 amino acids. DNA for the CDR3: TGTGCCAGCACAGGGGGGCGACACAATGAGCAGTTCTTC. It encodes CASTGGRHNEQFF.

This clonotype appeared many times. Found in a library prepared for alpha chains, this beta chain is an off-target read, and its abundance has little meaning. V is TRBV7-2 and J is TRBJ1-5, with a weak D call TRBD1 (6 bases). The germline gives CDR1 SGHTA, CDR2 FQGNSA. CDR3 length: 15 residues. V dropped 3 bases and J dropped 5 bases, with 14 bases sitting between them. This chain's CDR3 is CASSFRSGGDQPQHF. CDR3 sequence (DNA): TGTGCCAGCAGCTTTCGGTCCGGGGGCGATCAGCCCCAGCATTTT.

This clonotype was seen many times. In a library made to pick up alpha chains, this beta chain is a stray read with a size that means little. The rearrangement links TRBV7-2 to TRBJ2-5; D gene ambiguous. Germline CDR1 reads SGHTA; CDR2 reads FQGNSA. V was pared by 2 bases and J by 2 bases, with 9 bases between. The CDR3 is 14 residues long. CDR3 loop: CASSLRFRQETQYF. The CDR3 bases are TGTGCCAGCAGCTTAAGGTTCAGACAAGAGACCCAGTACTTC.

This clonotype has at least ten counts. Since the library was made to target alpha chains, this beta chain is a stray read and its abundance is not meaningful. The CDR3 coding sequence is TGCGCCAGCAGCCAAGTTTGGGACGGCCCGAACACCGGGGAGCTGTTTTTT. Translating it yields CASSQVWDGPNTGELFF. The V call is TRBV4-3, the J call TRBJ2-2; D may correspond to TRBD1 or TRBD2 (5 bases each). The CDR3 runs to 17 residues. Looked up from germline, CDR1 is LGHNA and CDR2 is YSLEER. Trimming took off 1 base at V and 0 bases at J, with 12 bases between the two ends.

In this sample, this clonotype is medium-sized. The library was prepared for alpha chains; this beta chain is a stray read, so its frequency means little. This chain connects TRBV28 to TRBJ1-1, with D possibly matching TRBD1 (5 bases). The CDR3 has 14 amino acids. V gave up 6 bases and J gave up 7 bases, with 18 bases separating them. Germline V lookup: CDR1 MDHEN, CDR2 SYDVKM. CDR3 residues: CASRPPGGYNEAFF. DNA of the CDR3: TGTGCCAGCAGACCCCCGGGGGGTTATAATGAAGCTTTCTTT.